This T cell receptor (beta chain) was captured in a study of shared clonotypes between healthy human individuals. Authors' processing steps: Junction-only sequences produced by ImmunoSEQ had no quality scores, so filtering differed. The protocol was immunoSEQ multiplex PCR, while the TCRdb copy is restricted to in-frame clones and leaves out a portion. The D gene and trimming were derived from the DNA, and the V and J assignments and clone size from that table. Altogether around 2.5 million clones are present, over 85% being singletons, with the ten largest covering 0.36%. The germline gives CDR1 SGHNT, CDR2 YYREEE (reference sequence). There are 15 residues in the CDR3. V gave up 2 bases and J gave up 0 bases; unmatched junction bases: 3.

What was sequenced was naive CD4+ T cells from PBMCs. Subset specified: CD45RA+ positively selected. This chain links TRBV5-4 with TRBJ2-3; TRBD2 aligns across 7 bases. This sequence was found in a man between 18 and 35 years old in good health. Some clones in this sample may be carry-over from other donors' samples. As DNA, the CDR3 is TGTGCCAGCAGCTTCCGGACTAGGAGCACAGATACGCAGTATTTT. The encoded protein is CASSFRTRSTDTQYF.